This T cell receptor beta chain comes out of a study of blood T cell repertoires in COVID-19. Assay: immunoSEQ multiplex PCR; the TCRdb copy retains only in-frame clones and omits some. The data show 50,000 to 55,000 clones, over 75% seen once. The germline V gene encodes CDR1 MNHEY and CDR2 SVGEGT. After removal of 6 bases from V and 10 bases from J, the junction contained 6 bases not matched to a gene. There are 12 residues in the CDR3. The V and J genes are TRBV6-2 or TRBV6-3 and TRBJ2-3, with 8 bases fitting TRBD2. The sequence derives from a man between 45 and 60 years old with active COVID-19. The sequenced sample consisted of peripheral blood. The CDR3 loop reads CASSPGGTAQYF. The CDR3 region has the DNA TGTGCCAGCAGCCCGGGGGGGACTGCGCAGTATTTT.